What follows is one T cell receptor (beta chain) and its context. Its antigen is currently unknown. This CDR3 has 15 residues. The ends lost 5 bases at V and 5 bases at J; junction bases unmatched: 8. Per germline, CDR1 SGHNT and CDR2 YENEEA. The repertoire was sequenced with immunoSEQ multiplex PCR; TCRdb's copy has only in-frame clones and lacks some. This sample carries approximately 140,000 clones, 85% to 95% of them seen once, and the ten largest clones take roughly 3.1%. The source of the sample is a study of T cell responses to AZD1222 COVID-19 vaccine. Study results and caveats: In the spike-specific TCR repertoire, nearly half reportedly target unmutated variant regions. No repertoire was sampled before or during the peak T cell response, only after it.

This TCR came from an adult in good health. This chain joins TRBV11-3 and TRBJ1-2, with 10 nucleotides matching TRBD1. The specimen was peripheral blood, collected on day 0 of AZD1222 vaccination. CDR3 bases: TGTGCCAGCAGCCCGAGACAGGGGGCAAGGTATGGCTACACCTTC. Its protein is CASSPRQGARYGYTF. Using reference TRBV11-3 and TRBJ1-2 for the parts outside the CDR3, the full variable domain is EAGVVQSPRYKIIEKKQPVAFWCNPISGHNTLYWYLQNLGQGPELLIRYENEEAVDDSQLPKDRFSAERLKGVDSTLKIQPAELGDSAVYLCASSPRQGARYGYTFGSGTRLTVV.